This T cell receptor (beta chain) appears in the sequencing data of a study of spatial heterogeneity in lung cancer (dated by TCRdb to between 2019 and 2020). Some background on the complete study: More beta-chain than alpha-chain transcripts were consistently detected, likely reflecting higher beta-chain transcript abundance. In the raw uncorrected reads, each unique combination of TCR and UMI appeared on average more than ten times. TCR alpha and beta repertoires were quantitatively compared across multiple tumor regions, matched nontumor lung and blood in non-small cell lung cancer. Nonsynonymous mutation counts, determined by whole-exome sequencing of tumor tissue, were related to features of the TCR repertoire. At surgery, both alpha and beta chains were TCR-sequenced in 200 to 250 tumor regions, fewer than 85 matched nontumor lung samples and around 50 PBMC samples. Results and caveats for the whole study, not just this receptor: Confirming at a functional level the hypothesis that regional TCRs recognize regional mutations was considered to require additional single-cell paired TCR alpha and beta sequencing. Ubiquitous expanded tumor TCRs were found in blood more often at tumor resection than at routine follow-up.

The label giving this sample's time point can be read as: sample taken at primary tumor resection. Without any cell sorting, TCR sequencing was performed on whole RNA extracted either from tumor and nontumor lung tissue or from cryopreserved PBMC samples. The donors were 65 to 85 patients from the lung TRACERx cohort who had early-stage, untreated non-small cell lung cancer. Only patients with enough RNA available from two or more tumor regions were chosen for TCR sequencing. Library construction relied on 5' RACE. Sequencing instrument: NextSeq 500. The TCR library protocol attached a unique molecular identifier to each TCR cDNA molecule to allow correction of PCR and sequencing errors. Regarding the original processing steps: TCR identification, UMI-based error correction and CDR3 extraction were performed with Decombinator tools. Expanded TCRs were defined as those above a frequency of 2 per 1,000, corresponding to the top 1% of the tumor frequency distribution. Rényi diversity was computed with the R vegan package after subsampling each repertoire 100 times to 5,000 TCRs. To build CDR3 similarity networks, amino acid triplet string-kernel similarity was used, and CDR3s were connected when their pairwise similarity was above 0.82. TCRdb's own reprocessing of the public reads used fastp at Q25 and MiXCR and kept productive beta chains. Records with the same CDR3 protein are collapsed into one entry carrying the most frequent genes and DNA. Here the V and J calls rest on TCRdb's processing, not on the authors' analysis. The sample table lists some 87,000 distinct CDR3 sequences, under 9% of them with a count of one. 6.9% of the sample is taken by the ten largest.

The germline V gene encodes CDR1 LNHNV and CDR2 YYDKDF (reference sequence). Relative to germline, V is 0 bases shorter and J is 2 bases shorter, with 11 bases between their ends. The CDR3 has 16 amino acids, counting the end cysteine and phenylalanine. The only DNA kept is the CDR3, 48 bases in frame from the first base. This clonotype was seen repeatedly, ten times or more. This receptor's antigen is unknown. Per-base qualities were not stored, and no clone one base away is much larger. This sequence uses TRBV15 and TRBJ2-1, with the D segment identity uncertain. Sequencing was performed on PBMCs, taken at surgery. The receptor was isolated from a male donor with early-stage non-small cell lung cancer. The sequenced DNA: TGTGCCACCAGCAGAGATCGTGTGGGCGCCTACAATGAGCAGTTCTTC. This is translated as CATSRDRVGAYNEQFF.